The 28 T cell receptor beta chains below all came from one sample that was sequenced in a study of blood T cell repertoires in COVID-19. Measured with immunoSEQ multiplex PCR; TCRdb has only the in-frame clones, and not every one. The sample consists of approximately 170,000 clones, about 91% of them appearing once. Sequencing was performed on PBMCs or T cells enriched from blood (not recorded which). The receptor set was obtained from a woman younger than 30 who had recovered from COVID-19.

The chain carries TRBV9 and TRBJ1-1, with TRBD1 matching over 7 bases. The CDR3 spans 18 residues. Trimming cost V 0 bases and J 0 bases; bases outside gene matches: 11. Germline lookup yields CDR1 SGDLS and CDR2 YYNGEE. In DNA, the CDR3 is TGTGCCAGCAGCGTAGGAGTAGGGGGCGCGGGTATGAACACTGAAGCTTTCTTT. Translated: CASSVGVGGAGMNTEAFF.

The chain is built from TRBV28 and TRBJ2-2; 10 bases line up with TRBD2. CDR1 and CDR2 (germline): MDHEN, SYDVKM. V dropped 5 bases and J dropped 4; count of bases not matched to a gene: 4. This CDR3 has 15 amino acids. The CDR3 bases are TGTGCCAGCAGTGTTCTAGCGGGGGTCACCGGGGAGCTGTTTTTT. Encoded protein: CASSVLAGVTGELFF. Looking up the rest from reference TRBV28 and TRBJ2-2 gives the full variable domain: DVKVTQSSRYLVKRTGEKVFLECVQDMDHENMFWYRQDPGLGLRLIYFSYDVKMKEKGDIPEGYSVSREKKERFSLILESASTNQTSMYLCASSVLAGVTGELFFGEGSRLTVL.

The V call is TRBV19, the J call TRBJ2-7, with 8 bases lining up with TRBD1. Germline V CDR1 and CDR2: LNHDA, SQIVND (reference sequence). The CDR3 loop spans 14 amino acids. The V and J ends lost 4 bases and 6 bases, in that order; junction bases with no gene match: 8. The CDR3: CASSRIRQGSEQYF. The CDR3 DNA reads as TGTGCCAGTAGTAGAATAAGACAGGGGAGCGAGCAGTACTTC. Full variable domain (missing parts from reference TRBV19 and TRBJ2-7): DGGITQSPKYLFRKEGQNVTLSCEQNLNHDAMYWYRQDPGQGLRLIYYSQIVNDFQKGDIAEGYSVSREKKESFPLTVTSAQKNPTAFYLCASSRIRQGSEQYFGPGTRLTVT.

J is TRBJ2-5 and V is TRBV27; D is uncertain. This CDR3 has 10 residues. Germline-derived CDR1 and CDR2 are MNHEY and SMNVEV (reference sequence). V was trimmed by 7 bases and J by 6 bases, leaving 6 bases between them. In DNA, the CDR3 is TGTGCCAGCATACTGAAGACCCAGTACTTC. This sequence encodes CASILKTQYF.

The V call is TRBV2, the J call TRBJ2-5, with D maybe TRBD2 (7 bases). Germline CDR1 reads SNHLY; CDR2 reads FYNNEI. The ends were cut back, 1 base at V and 5 bases at J, with 8 bases in the middle. The CDR3 totals 13 residues. As DNA, the CDR3 is TGTGCCAGCAGTGAAGAGGGGGGGGAGACCCAGTACTTC. It codes for CASSEEGGETQYF.

The chain joins TRBV7-6 to TRBJ2-1; TRBD2 aligns across 12 bases. The germline CDR1 and CDR2 sequences are SGHVS and FNYEAQ. The length of the CDR3 is 16 residues. After removal of 5 bases from V and 9 bases from J, the junction contained 11 bases not matched to a gene. CDR3 amino acids: CASSASGLAGKVEQFF. Written as DNA, the CDR3 is TGTGCCAGCAGCGCTTCCGGACTAGCGGGAAAGGTTGAGCAGTTCTTC.

The chain has TRBV28 and TRBJ2-1; 10 bases match TRBD1. The junction had 11 bases not matched to a gene; V was cut back by 3 bases and J by 0 bases. Germline V gene lookup returns CDR1 MDHEN and CDR2 SYDVKM. The CDR3 covers 19 residues. CDR3 bases: TGTGCCAGCAGTTTTGGGACAGGGGCGAGATGGAGCTCCTACAATGAGCAGTTCTTC. It specifies CASSFGTGARWSSYNEQFF.

The gene calls are TRBV19 and TRBJ1-1; D ambiguous. The CDR3 is 15 amino acids. Germline CDR1 reads LNHDA; CDR2 reads SQIVND (reference sequence). V lost 3 bases to trimming and J lost 3 bases, with 14 bases between them. CDR3 nucleotides: TGTGCCAGTAGTATGCTTGGGCTCGGGGACACTGAAGCTTTCTTT. It yields the protein CASSMLGLGDTEAFF.

This chain uses TRBV2 with TRBJ2-1; 8 positions agree with TRBD2. CDR1 and CDR2 from the germline V gene are SNHLY and FYNNEI. CDR3 length equals 14 residues. V lost 5 bases to trimming and J lost 8 bases; unmatched junction nucleotides: 8. CDR3 loop: CASSWGIAGYEQFF. The CDR3 DNA sequence: TGTGCCAGCAGTTGGGGGATAGCGGGATATGAGCAGTTCTTC.

The CDR3 DNA sequence: TGTGCCAGCAGCTTAGGAGCGGGAAACACCGGGGAGCTGTTTTTT. Translation: CASSLGAGNTGELFF. This sequence joins TRBV7-8 and TRBJ2-2; TRBD2 matches 7 bases. Per the germline V gene, CDR1 is SGHVS and CDR2 is FQNEAQ. The CDR3 consists of 15 residues. V shed 1 base, J shed 2 bases, and the junction held 1 base outside the gene matches.

Of note for this clone: This sample also contains other DNA sequences that code for the same CDR3. V gene TRBV27 combines with J gene TRBJ1-6; no clear D. Germline values: CDR1 MNHEY, CDR2 SMNVEV (reference sequence). This CDR3 contains 13 residues. The V gene lost 3 bases and the J gene lost 7 bases, with 7 bases spanning the gap. This CDR3 is CASSLGRNSPLHF. CDR3 sequence (DNA): TGTGCCAGCAGTTTGGGCAGGAATTCACCCCTCCACTTT.

This rearrangement joins TRBV28 to TRBJ1-2; D not resolved. Per germline, CDR1 MDHEN and CDR2 SYDVKM. V was clipped by 7 bases and J by 7 bases, with 16 bases between them. This CDR3 spans 13 amino acids. The CDR3 region has the DNA TGTGCCAGCAAGTACGGGGAGCTAGGTGGCTACACCTTC. Its protein product is CASKYGELGGYTF.

This clone was counted once. The gene calls are TRBV5-4 and TRBJ2-7, with 10 bases aligning to TRBD2. The CDR3 spans 16 residues. The germline gives CDR1 SGHNT, CDR2 YYREEE (reference sequence). V lost 3 bases, J lost 0 bases, and 6 bases stayed unmatched. CDR3 nucleotide sequence: TGTGCCAGCAGCTCGCGGACTAGCGGCTTCTCCTACGAGCAGTACTTC. Encoded protein: CASSSRTSGFSYEQYF.

This clone was seen only once. The CDR3 here is CASSSPRRQPQHF. The CDR3 nucleotides read TGTGCCAGCAGTTCCCCGCGGAGGCAGCCCCAGCATTTT. The chain links TRBV28 to TRBJ1-5, with D unclear. CDR1 and CDR2 (germline): MDHEN, SYDVKM. With 4 bases removed from V and 7 bases from J, the gap between germline ends came to 11 bases. This CDR3 contains 13 residues.

This clone has just a few counts. The V and J genes are TRBV6-5 and TRBJ1-6, with D maybe TRBD1 (5 bases). Trimming pared 6 bases from V and 6 bases from J, leaving 6 bases between. There are 12 residues in the CDR3. Germline V lookup: CDR1 MNHEY, CDR2 SVGAGI. CDR3 bases: TGTGCCAGCAGCAGGGTTAATTCACCCCTCCACTTT. Protein product: CASSRVNSPLHF.

This rearrangement joins TRBV7-9 to TRBJ1-4, with TRBD1 matching 7 bases. Per the germline V gene, CDR1 is SEHNR and CDR2 is FQNEAQ (reference sequence). The V segment lost 2 bases and the J segment 1 base; nucleotides outside the gene matches: 4. The CDR3 is made up of 16 amino acids. The CDR3 loop is CASSLFRDRTNEKLFF. The CDR3 nucleotides read TGTGCCAGCAGCTTATTCAGGGACAGAACTAATGAAAAACTGTTTTTT. Based on the CDR3 plus reference TRBV7-9 and TRBJ1-4, the full variable domain is DTGVSQNPRHKITKRGQNVTFRCDPISEHNRLYWYRQTLGQGPEFLTYFQNEAQLEKSRLLSDRFSAERPKGSFSTLEIQRTEQGDSAMYLCASSLFRDRTNEKLFFGSGTQLSVL.

J is TRBJ1-2 and V is TRBV5-1, with D maybe TRBD1 (5 bases). V was clipped by 1 base and J by 8 bases, with 18 bases between them. The germline CDR1 and CDR2 sequences are SGHRS and YFSETQ. The CDR3 extends over 15 amino acids. CDR3 residues: CASSLNDRRISGYTF. CDR3 sequence (DNA): TGCGCCAGCAGCTTGAACGACAGAAGGATATCGGGCTACACCTTC.

The genes are TRBV7-3 and TRBJ2-1, with a tentative D call TRBD2 (5 bases). The germline CDR1 and CDR2 sequences are SGHTA and FQGTGA. V lost 5 bases, J lost 16 bases, and 18 bases lay in between. The CDR3 has 12 residues. DNA of the CDR3: TGTGCCAGCAGCCCCGGTAGCGTACCAGTATTCTTC. This sequence encodes CASSPGSVPVFF.

The V and J genes are TRBV10-3 and TRBJ1-3; no clear D. The CDR3 length is 17 residues. CDR1 and CDR2 (germline): ENHRY, SYGVKD. Trimming left V 2 bases short and J 2 bases short, with 16 bases between. The CDR3 region is CAISEPEGRDPGNTIYF. The DNA for the CDR3 is TGTGCCATCAGTGAGCCCGAAGGGCGGGATCCTGGAAACACCATATATTTT.

This clone was seen only a few times. The CDR3 DNA is TGTGCCAGTAGTCACGGGGGAGGGTCAGATACGCAGTATTTT. Amino acids: CASSHGGGSDTQYF. The rearrangement links TRBV19 to TRBJ2-3; 7 nucleotides line up with TRBD2. CDR3 length: 14 residues. Germline values: CDR1 LNHDA, CDR2 SQIVND (reference sequence). Trimming at V came to 5 bases and at J to 4 bases, leaving 6 bases not matched to a gene. Combining the CDR3 with reference TRBV19 and TRBJ2-3 gives the whole variable domain DGGITQSPKYLFRKEGQNVTLSCEQNLNHDAMYWYRQDPGQGLRLIYYSQIVNDFQKGDIAEGYSVSREKKESFPLTVTSAQKNPTAFYLCASSHGGGSDTQYFGPGTRLTVL.

The chain is built from TRBV30 and TRBJ1-3; D gene ambiguous. The CDR3 runs 14 residues. In germline, CDR1 is GTSNPN, CDR2 SVGIG (reference sequence). The V gene lost 3 bases and the J gene lost 0 bases, with 9 bases spanning the gap. The CDR3 sequence: CAWSDSSSGNTIYF. The CDR3 coding sequence is TGTGCCTGGAGCGACTCCTCCTCTGGAAACACCATATATTTT.

The J gene is TRBJ2-5, the V gene TRBV18; 7 bases align to TRBD1. Germline V gene data show CDR1 as KGHSH and CDR2 as LQKENI. The CDR3 sequence is 14 residues long. V gave up 4 bases and J gave up 2 bases; unmatched junction bases: 4. This chain's CDR3 is CASSLRQGQETQYF. CDR3 bases: TGTGCCAGCTCACTACGACAGGGTCAAGAGACCCAGTACTTC.

The rearrangement links TRBV30 to TRBJ2-3, with 10 bases fitting TRBD1. Germline CDR1 is GTSNPN and CDR2 is SVGIG (reference sequence). The J segment lost 2 bases and the V segment lost 6 bases, leaving 5 bases of the junction unmatched. The CDR3 spans 14 residues. Here the CDR3 reads CACRRQGATDTQYF. The CDR3 coding sequence is TGTGCCTGTAGAAGACAGGGGGCCACAGATACGCAGTATTTT. The full variable domain, in which reference TRBV30 and TRBJ2-3 provide the parts outside the CDR3, is SQTIHQWPATLVQPVGSPLSLECTVEGTSNPNLYWYRQAAGRGLQLLFYSVGIGQISSEVPQNLSASRPQDRQFILSSKKLLLSDSGFYLCACRRQGATDTQYFGPGTRLTVL.

The chain combines TRBV11-2 with TRBJ2-7, with D unclear. This CDR3 contains 15 residues. Germline loops: CDR1 SGHAT, CDR2 FQNNGV. Trimming pared 3 bases from V and 2 bases from J, leaving 14 bases between. The CDR3 sequence: CASSFLFLQTYEQYF. As DNA, the CDR3 is TGTGCCAGCAGCTTCTTGTTCCTTCAGACCTACGAGCAGTACTTC. Full variable domain (remainder filled in from reference TRBV11-2 and TRBJ2-7): EAGVAQSPRYKIIEKRQSVAFWCNPISGHATLYWYQQILGQGPKLLIQFQNNGVVDDSQLPKDRFSAERLKGVDSTLKIQPAKLEDSAVYLCASSFLFLQTYEQYFGPGTRLTVT.

V is TRBV9 and J is TRBJ1-2, with TRBD1 as a possible D gene (5 bases). Germline V gives CDR1 SGDLS, CDR2 YYNGEE. The CDR3 is 15 amino acids. Deletions cut 3 bases from V and 4 bases from J, with 16 bases between. In DNA, the CDR3 is TGTGCCAGCAGCGGAACCAGACAGTACACCTATGGCTACACCTTC. The encoded protein is CASSGTRQYTYGYTF.

The chain carries TRBV25-1 and TRBJ1-2; unclear D gene. V lost 1 base, J lost 8 bases, and 5 bases lay in between. The CDR3 contains 11 residues. Per the germline V gene, CDR1 is MGHDK and CDR2 is SYGVNS. CDR3 in DNA: TGTGCCAGCAGTGAATCCCTCGGCTACACCTTC. Its protein product is CASSESLGYTF.

The CDR3 DNA sequence: TGTGCCAGCAGTCCACCTCTTGTGGCAGGCTACACCTTC. Translated, it gives CASSPPLVAGYTF. The chain has TRBV12-3 or TRBV12-4 and TRBJ1-2; no clear D gene. The CDR3 loop spans 13 amino acids. V gave up 5 bases and J gave up 8 bases, with 15 bases separating them.

The gene calls are TRBV10-3 and TRBJ2-3, with D perhaps TRBD2 (5 bases). Germline V gene data show CDR1 as ENHRY and CDR2 as SYGVKD. CDR3 length equals 14 residues. The V and J ends lost 10 bases and 2 bases respectively, with 16 bases between them. CDR3 DNA: TGTGCCACCTCGGCGGAGCGGACCACAGATACGCAGTATTTT. It yields the protein CATSAERTTDTQYF.